The 3 T cell receptor beta chains listed next were all sequenced from one sample in a study of blood T cell repertoires in COVID-19. Here immunoSEQ multiplex PCR was the method, and the copy in TCRdb shows in-frame clones only, minus some. In the table there are roughly 570,000 clones, 85% to 90% of which are singletons. Sequenced: peripheral blood. The receptors were gathered from a woman in her forties or fifties with COVID-19, enrolled during active disease.

This chain connects TRBV19 to TRBJ1-1, with D unclear. V was pared by 7 bases and J by 1 base, with 16 bases between. This CDR3 is 15 amino acids long. CDR1 and CDR2 from the germline V gene are LNHDA and SQIVND (reference sequence). The CDR3 bases are TGTGCCAGTACCATCCGATGGGCAGGGAACACTGAAGCTTTCTTT. Translation: CASTIRWAGNTEAFF.

In this sample, this clone turned up a few times. The V and J genes are TRBV19 and TRBJ1-1; D might be TRBD1 (5 bases). V was cut by 7 bases and J by 0 bases, with 18 bases left in between. The CDR3 consists of 16 residues. Germline V lookup: CDR1 LNHDA, CDR2 SQIVND (reference sequence). The CDR3 loop reads CASTAPQGYMNTEAFF. CDR3 in DNA: TGTGCCAGTACGGCACCGCAGGGTTATATGAACACTGAAGCTTTCTTT.

This chain connects TRBV28 to TRBJ1-4, with 7 bases lining up with TRBD1. Looked up from germline, CDR1 is MDHEN and CDR2 is SYDVKM. The CDR3 is made up of 13 amino acids. The junction had 1 base not matched to a gene; V was cut back by 6 bases and J by 3 bases. The CDR3 region is CASRTGANEKLFF. In DNA, the CDR3 is TGTGCCAGCAGAACAGGGGCTAATGAAAAACTGTTTTTT.